The 15 T cell receptor beta chains in this list originate from one sample, sequenced in a study of T cells in Graves' hyperthyroidism and ophthalmopathy. There were TCR beta CDR3 regions amplified from RNA transcripts. During a first-round RT-PCR of the TCR CDR3, the HTBI primer set was used. A single record per CDR3 protein comes from TCRdb applying MiXCR to the multiplex PCR reads. Of hundreds of thousands of distinct CDR3 sequences detected, 14% appear once; the ten largest clones hold about 5.8%. The sample taken for sequencing was blood. Receptor source: a woman aged 30 to 39 with Graves' hyperthyroidism that later progressed to Graves' ophthalmopathy.

This clonotype was recorded many times. The rearrangement links TRBV12-3 or TRBV12-4 to TRBJ1-1, with D perhaps matching TRBD1 (6 bases). V lost 6 bases and J lost 4, with 18 bases in between. The CDR3 extends over 15 amino acids. Here the CDR3 reads CASSRPGQRSTEAFF. As DNA, the CDR3 is TGTGCCAGCAGCCGACCAGGACAGCGGAGCACTGAAGCTTTCTTT.

Ten or more counts support this clonotype. The chain is built from TRBV6-1 and TRBJ1-4, with 9 bases lining up with TRBD1. V trimming: 6 bases; J trimming: 5 bases; junction bases outside the gene matches: 4. This CDR3 contains 14 residues. Germline loops: CDR1 MNHNS, CDR2 SASEGT. DNA for the CDR3: TGTGCCAGCAGAACGGGACAGGGCAATGAAAAACTGTTTTTT. Its protein product is CASRTGQGNEKLFF.

This clonotype has a handful of counts. The chain recombines TRBV29-1 with TRBJ2-7, with D tentatively TRBD2 (5 bases). Between the trimmed V and J ends, which lost 6 bases and 2 bases, there was a span of 8 bases. The CDR3 is made up of 11 amino acids. CDR1 SQVTM and CDR2 ANQGSEA come from the germline V gene. The chain's CDR3 is CSVRGTYEQYF. CDR3 coding DNA: TGCAGCGTCCGGGGAACCTACGAGCAGTACTTC.

This clonotype has a handful of counts. The chain couples TRBV6-1 to TRBJ2-5; D may be TRBD1 (6 bases). Trimming shortened V by 6 bases and J by 1 base, and 12 bases separated the two germline ends. CDR3 length: 14 residues. Germline V CDR1 and CDR2: MNHNS, SASEGT. The CDR3 sequence: CASRTGGCQETQYF. In DNA form, the CDR3 reads TGTGCCAGCAGGACAGGAGGATGCCAAGAGACCCAGTACTTC.

Ten or more counts support this clonotype. The chain's CDR3 is CASSLRTGGEQYF. The DNA of the CDR3 is TGTGCCAGCAGTTTAAGGACAGGGGGCGAGCAGTACTTC. The V gene is TRBV12-3 or TRBV12-4, the J gene TRBJ2-7, with 10 bases matching TRBD1. V lost 2 bases to trimming and J lost 6 bases; unmatched junction nucleotides: 1. The CDR3 has 13 residues.

This clonotype was seen a few times. The chain employs TRBV3-1 and TRBJ2-3, with TRBD1 as a possible D gene (6 bases). Trimming took off 4 bases at V and 2 bases at J, with 10 bases between the two ends. Germline loops: CDR1 LGHDT, CDR2 YNNKEL (reference sequence). The CDR3 has 14 amino acids. The CDR3 bases are TGTGCCAGCAGCCCCCGGGACACCACAGATACGCAGTATTTT. Protein: CASSPRDTTDTQYF.

This clonotype appeared many times. This chain joins TRBV27 and TRBJ1-2; 8 bases match TRBD1. The germline V gene has CDR1 MNHEY and CDR2 SMNVEV (reference sequence). The CDR3 spans 12 residues. The trim removed 4 bases at V and 6 bases at J, leaving 1 base unmatched. CDR3 amino acids: CASSSGQDGYTF. The CDR3 nucleotides read TGTGCCAGCAGTTCGGGACAGGATGGCTACACCTTC.

This clonotype has at least ten counts. This sequence joins TRBV6-2 or TRBV6-3 and TRBJ1-5; weak D call: TRBD1 (6 bases). The germline V gene has CDR1 MNHEY and CDR2 SVGEGT. Trimming removed 0 bases from V and 4 bases from J, with 22 bases in between. The CDR3 sequence is 19 residues long. The CDR3 nucleotides read TGTGCCAGCAGTTACTCGAACTTTAACCCGGACAGATGGAATCAGCCCCAGCATTTT. Its protein product is CASSYSNFNPDRWNQPQHF.

This clonotype has a count of ten or more. The rearrangement joins TRBV19 to TRBJ1-1, with TRBD1 as a possible D gene (5 bases). The V gene's germline CDR1 is LNHDA and CDR2 SQIVND (reference sequence). CDR3 length: 15 amino acids. V lost 4 bases to trimming and J lost 2 bases, with 14 bases between them. As DNA, the CDR3 is TGTGCCAGTAGTAACGAAGACAGTGTTAACACTGAAGCTTTCTTT. Translating it yields CASSNEDSVNTEAFF.

The sample holds many counts of this clonotype. V is TRBV20-1 and J is TRBJ2-1; possible D gene TRBD2, 7 bases. V was trimmed by 0 bases and J by 0 bases, leaving 15 bases between them. Germline V gene lookup returns CDR1 DFQATT and CDR2 SNEGSKA (reference sequence). This CDR3 is 17 amino acids long. The CDR3 DNA is TGCAGTGCTAGAGATGCGGGGGCGGATAGCTCCTACAATGAGCAGTTCTTC. It encodes CSARDAGADSSYNEQFF.

This clonotype came up a few times. The V gene is TRBV12-3 or TRBV12-4, the J gene TRBJ2-6, with no clear D. Trimming shortened V by 5 bases and J by 8 bases, and 13 bases separated the two germline ends. The CDR3 is 14 residues long. CDR3 in DNA: TGTGCCAGCAGTCGGCCGCGGTCGTCCAACGTCCTGACTTTC. Translated: CASSRPRSSNVLTF.

V gene TRBV20-1 combines with J gene TRBJ1-4, with D maybe TRBD1 (5 bases). Germline CDR1 reads DFQATT; CDR2 reads SNEGSKA (reference sequence). This CDR3 spans 14 amino acids. V was shortened by 2 bases and J by 8 bases, with 15 bases between the two germline ends. CDR3 nucleotides: TGCAGTGCTAGATGGGGGGGGTTGGAGGAAAAACTGTTTTTT. Amino acid sequence: CSARWGGLEEKLFF.

There are many counts of this clonotype. The gene calls are TRBV6-1 and TRBJ1-6, with a weak D call TRBD1 (5 bases). V lost 6 bases, J lost 8 bases, and 11 bases lay in between. Germline V gene sequence: CDR1 MNHNS, CDR2 SASEGT. The CDR3 totals 13 residues. The CDR3 DNA follows: TGTGCCAGCAGGGAGACAGCCTATTCACCCCTCCACTTT. This gives the protein CASRETAYSPLHF.

The V and J genes are TRBV20-1 and TRBJ1-4; D perhaps matches TRBD1 (5 bases). The CDR3 is 15 residues long. Germline lookup yields CDR1 DFQATT and CDR2 SNEGSKA (reference sequence). Trimming shortened V by 5 bases and J by 6 bases, and 19 bases separated the two germline ends. Here the CDR3 reads CSAPLSGTGDEKLFF. Written as DNA, the CDR3 is TGCAGTGCTCCCCTTTCCGGGACGGGAGATGAAAAACTGTTTTTT.

This clonotype came up many times. The V and J genes are TRBV3-1 and TRBJ1-2; 7 nucleotides match TRBD1. The CDR3 is made up of 13 amino acids. Trimming took 2 bases from V and 5 from J; bases not matched to a gene: 2. Germline loops: CDR1 LGHDT, CDR2 YNNKEL (reference sequence). The CDR3 sequence is CASSQTGVYGYTF. As DNA, the CDR3 is TGTGCCAGCAGCCAAACAGGGGTTTATGGCTACACCTTC.